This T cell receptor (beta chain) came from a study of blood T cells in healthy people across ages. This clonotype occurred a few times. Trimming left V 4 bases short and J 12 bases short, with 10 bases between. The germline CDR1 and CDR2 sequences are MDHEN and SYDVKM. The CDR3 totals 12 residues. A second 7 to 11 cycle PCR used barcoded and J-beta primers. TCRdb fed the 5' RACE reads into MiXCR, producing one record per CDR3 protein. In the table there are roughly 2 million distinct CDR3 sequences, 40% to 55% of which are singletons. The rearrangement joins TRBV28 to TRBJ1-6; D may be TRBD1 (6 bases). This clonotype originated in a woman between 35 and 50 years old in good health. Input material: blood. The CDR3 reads CASSSQGLPLHF. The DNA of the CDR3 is TGTGCCAGCAGTTCTCAGGGGTTACCCCTCCACTTT.